A single sample is the source of the 23 T cell receptor beta chains below, sequenced in a study of PD-1 and CTLA-4 blockade in melanoma. Only in-frame clones appear in the TCRdb table, and some are missing; sequencing was by immunoSEQ multiplex PCR. The sample lists nearly 30,000 clones, about 88% occurring once. Sequences were derived from CD8+ T cells from peripheral blood, sampled before anti-PD-1 treatment. The receptors derive from a human donor with melanoma.

This clone is classed as large (0.1 to 1%). The chain uses TRBV7-9 and TRBJ1-1; D call uncertain. The CDR3 has 14 amino acids. Germline loops: CDR1 SEHNR, CDR2 FQNEAQ (reference sequence). Trimming left V 6 bases short and J 0 bases short, with 11 bases between. CDR3 bases: TGTGCCAGCAGTTCCGGGTCTTTGAACACTGAAGCTTTCTTT. This gives the protein CASSSGSLNTEAFF.

This chain links TRBV3-1 (or the pseudogene TRBV3-2) with TRBJ2-3; 7 nucleotides align to TRBD2. V was pared by 8 bases and J by 3 bases, with 17 bases of the junction left unmatched. The CDR3 is 17 residues long. Per the germline V gene, CDR1 is LGHDT and CDR2 is YNNKEL (reference sequence). CDR3 region: CASQDIKTGAGTDTQYF. Written as DNA, the CDR3 is TGTGCCAGCCAGGACATCAAAACGGGAGCGGGAACAGATACGCAGTATTTT.

The DNA of the CDR3 is TGTGCCAGTCAGACAGGGGTTAATTCACCCCTCCACTTT. Protein product: CASQTGVNSPLHF. The rearrangement uses TRBV9 and TRBJ1-6; 8 bases fit TRBD1. The length of the CDR3 is 13 residues. With 8 bases clipped from V and 6 bases from J, the junction kept 4 bases outside the gene matches. The V gene's germline CDR1 is SGDLS and CDR2 YYNGEE.

This clone was picked up a small number of times. CDR3 sequence: CASSLLGQPVIGDTIYF. The CDR3 bases are TGTGCCAGCAGCTTACTGGGACAGCCGGTTATCGGGGACACCATATATTTT. The V call is TRBV11-2, the J call TRBJ1-3; 7 positions agree with TRBD1. Germline CDR1 reads SGHAT; CDR2 reads FQNNGV. The V segment lost 2 bases and the J segment 8 bases; nucleotides outside the gene matches: 15. CDR3 length: 17 amino acids.

The chain has TRBV7-2 and TRBJ1-2; the D gene is possibly TRBD1 (5 bases). The CDR3 loop spans 14 amino acids. The germline V and J ends were trimmed by 6 bases and 0 bases, with 11 bases remaining between them. Germline CDR1 SGHTA, CDR2 FQGNSA. The CDR3 region has the DNA TGTGCCAGCAGGGAACTGGGGGCTAACTATGGCTACACCTTC. This encodes CASRELGANYGYTF.

V gene TRBV13 combines with J gene TRBJ1-3, with D tentatively TRBD1 (6 bases). Trimming left V 1 base short and J 0 bases short, with 10 bases between. CDR1 is PRHDT, CDR2 FYEKMQ, per germline (reference sequence). The length of the CDR3 is 16 residues. CDR3 sequence: CASSLEGGSSGNTIYF. In DNA form, the CDR3 reads TGTGCCAGCAGCTTAGAAGGGGGGAGCTCTGGAAACACCATATATTTT.

The chain employs TRBV30 and TRBJ1-2; D remains unclear. Germline loops: CDR1 GTSNPN, CDR2 SVGIG (reference sequence). Trimming shortened V by 1 base and J by 8 bases, and 14 bases separated the two germline ends. The CDR3 has 13 amino acids. The CDR3 reads CAWSEDPAGGYTF. CDR3 bases: TGTGCCTGGAGTGAGGACCCAGCGGGCGGCTACACCTTC.

The V and J genes are TRBV19 and TRBJ2-7; no clear D gene. This CDR3 is built from 14 residues. CDR1 is LNHDA, CDR2 SQIVND, per germline (reference sequence). The ends were cut back, 3 bases at V and 0 bases at J, with 9 bases in the middle. CDR3 sequence: CASSMAALSYEQYF. The CDR3 nucleotides are TGTGCCAGTAGTATGGCAGCGCTCTCCTACGAGCAGTACTTC. Using reference TRBV19 and TRBJ2-7 for the parts outside the CDR3, the full variable domain is DGGITQSPKYLFRKEGQNVTLSCEQNLNHDAMYWYRQDPGQGLRLIYYSQIVNDFQKGDIAEGYSVSREKKESFPLTVTSAQKNPTAFYLCASSMAALSYEQYFGPGTRLTVT.

This clone was recorded only once. V and J are TRBV27 and TRBJ2-1, with D tentatively TRBD2 (6 bases). Germline CDR1 reads MNHEY; CDR2 reads SMNVEV (reference sequence). Trimming left V 7 bases short and J 7 bases short, with 11 bases between. The CDR3 is 12 residues long. Here the CDR3 DNA reads TGTGCCAGCACCGGGAGTAGGAATGAGCAGTTCTTC. Translating it yields CASTGSRNEQFF.

The CDR3 sequence: CASSFLGGLAGRIEQFF. In DNA form, the CDR3 reads TGTGCCAGTAGTTTCTTAGGGGGACTAGCGGGACGAATTGAGCAGTTCTTC. The V call is TRBV19, the J call TRBJ2-1, with 13 bases lining up with TRBD2. Germline trimming cut 5 bases from V and 9 bases from J; bases unmatched to any gene: 13. Per the germline V gene, CDR1 is LNHDA and CDR2 is SQIVND (reference sequence). The CDR3 covers 17 residues. Full variable domain (remainder filled in from reference TRBV19 and TRBJ2-1): DGGITQSPKYLFRKEGQNVTLSCEQNLNHDAMYWYRQDPGQGLRLIYYSQIVNDFQKGDIAEGYSVSREKKESFPLTVTSAQKNPTAFYLCASSFLGGLAGRIEQFFGPGTRLTVL.

V is TRBV27 and J is TRBJ2-4; 12 bases map to TRBD2. The V and J ends lost 5 bases and 7 bases, in that order; junction bases with no gene match: 6. The CDR3 is made up of 15 amino acids. Looked up from germline, CDR1 is MNHEY and CDR2 is SMNVEV (reference sequence). The DNA of the CDR3 is TGTGCCAGCAGTCCCCTGCTAGCGGGAGGGAACATTCAGTACTTC. This translates into CASSPLLAGGNIQYF.

The gene calls are TRBV5-4 and TRBJ2-7; D gene ambiguous. Looked up from germline, CDR1 is SGHNT and CDR2 is YYREEE (reference sequence). This CDR3 comprises 14 residues. The ends were cut back, 4 bases at V and 3 bases at J, with 14 bases in the middle. CDR3 nucleotide sequence: TGTGCCAGCAGCCCCCGTTTTGGAGACTACGAGCAGTACTTC. Translating it yields CASSPRFGDYEQYF.

V gene TRBV10-2 combines with J gene TRBJ2-5; D is undetermined. Deletions cut 8 bases from V and 5 bases from J, with 15 bases between. This CDR3 has 13 residues. Germline CDR1 and CDR2: WSHSY and SAAADI. The CDR3, as DNA: TGCGCCAGCTCCTCACAGTATTGGGAGACCCAGTACTTC. It yields the protein CASSSQYWETQYF.

The chain carries TRBV4-1 and TRBJ1-1, with D possibly being TRBD1 (6 bases). The CDR3 contains 14 residues. Germline V gives CDR1 MGHRA, CDR2 YSYEKL. V was shortened by 4 bases and J by 7 bases, with 16 bases between the two germline ends. The CDR3 loop is CASSPSSGASEAFF. CDR3 sequence (DNA): TGCGCCAGCAGCCCCTCTTCGGGGGCCAGTGAAGCTTTCTTT.

The V call is TRBV7-8, the J call TRBJ2-1, with 11 bases aligning to TRBD2. CDR3 length: 16 residues. The junction had 4 bases not matched to a gene; V was cut back by 2 bases and J by 4 bases. CDR1 and CDR2 from the germline V gene are SGHVS and FQNEAQ. The CDR3 bases are TGTGCCAGCAGCTTAAGGACTAGCGGGTTATACAATGAGCAGTTCTTC. Its translation: CASSLRTSGLYNEQFF.

The V and J genes are TRBV5-8 and TRBJ2-6; 10 positions agree with TRBD1. The CDR3 runs 16 residues. In germline, CDR1 is SGHTS, CDR2 YDEGEE. V was clipped by 4 bases and J by 4 bases; unmatched bases: 5. The CDR3 loop reads CASSGGTGEGANVLTF. The CDR3 DNA is TGTGCCAGCAGCGGGGGGACAGGGGAAGGGGCCAACGTCCTGACTTTC.

This sequence joins TRBV7-9 and TRBJ1-4; 11 bases are shared with TRBD1. CDR1 is SEHNR and CDR2 is FQNEAQ in the germline V gene (reference sequence). Trimming removed 5 bases from V and 4 bases from J; junction bases left unmatched: 9. The CDR3 runs to 17 residues. The CDR3 DNA follows: TGTGCCAGCAGCCCTGGGACAGGGGGTCTGGATAATGAAAAACTGTTTTTT. This gives the protein CASSPGTGGLDNEKLFF.

The V and J genes are TRBV24-1 and TRBJ1-1; maybe TRBD1 (6 bases). The CDR3 extends over 13 amino acids. From germline, CDR1 is KGHDR and CDR2 SFDVKD. V was trimmed by 4 bases and J by 5 bases, leaving 10 bases between them. CDR3 in amino acids: CATSDLTGTEAFF. DNA for the CDR3: TGTGCCACCAGTGACCTCACAGGGACTGAAGCTTTCTTT.

The rearrangement joins TRBV14 to TRBJ2-7, with D perhaps assigned TRBD1 or TRBD2 (6 bases each). The CDR3 is made up of 16 amino acids. Germline V gene sequence: CDR1 SGHDN, CDR2 FVKESK. V was shortened by 3 bases and J by 6 bases, with 21 bases between the two germline ends. CDR3 residues: CASSQARGAYSPEQYF. The CDR3 coding sequence is TGTGCCAGCAGCCAGGCAAGGGGGGCCTACTCTCCCGAGCAGTACTTC.

CDR3 nucleotide sequence: TGCGCCAGCAGCTTGGACCGGGGAACTGAAGCTTTCTTT. Amino acids: CASSLDRGTEAFF. This sequence joins TRBV5-1 and TRBJ1-1; D not resolved. This CDR3 has 13 amino acids. Germline V gives CDR1 SGHRS, CDR2 YFSETQ. Between the trimmed V and J ends, which lost 0 bases and 5 bases, there was a span of 8 bases.

V and J are TRBV28 and TRBJ1-1; D is uncertain. CDR3 length: 13 residues. Looked up from germline, CDR1 is MDHEN and CDR2 is SYDVKM. V shed 1 base and J shed 1 base, with 4 bases lying between them. The CDR3 is CASSLYGNTEAFF. The CDR3 DNA reads as TGTGCCAGCAGTTTATACGGGAACACTGAAGCTTTCTTT.

The V call is TRBV19, the J call TRBJ2-3, with a tentative D call TRBD1 (6 bases). CDR1 and CDR2 (germline): LNHDA, SQIVND (reference sequence). The CDR3 extends over 14 amino acids. V lost 3 bases to trimming and J lost 4 bases, with 11 bases between them. CDR3 nucleotides: TGTGCCAGTAGTATTTTACAGGGAGCAGATACGCAGTATTTT. Amino acid sequence: CASSILQGADTQYF.

The chain recombines TRBV7-4 with TRBJ1-3, with D possibly being TRBD1 (6 bases). Germline values: CDR1 SGHVT, CDR2 SQSDAQ. The CDR3 extends over 14 amino acids. Trimming cost V 2 bases and J 6 bases, with 11 bases left between them. The CDR3 sequence is CASSLNREENTIYF. The CDR3 DNA follows: TGTGCCAGCAGCTTAAACAGGGAGGAAAACACCATATATTTT.